This is a list of T cell receptor beta chains from one sample in a study of T cells after yellow fever vaccination. One entry per CDR3 protein results from TCRdb running MiXCR on the 5' RACE reads. The sample carries 300,000 or so distinct CDR3 sequences, approximately 7% recorded once. The specimen was PBMCs, collected roughly seven weeks after the first yellow fever vaccination. These receptor sequences come from a man between 18 and 35 years old who received the YFV17D yellow fever vaccine. Each CDR3 is given with its conserved first and last residue. A D gene is named only where the DNA matches it firmly. Expanded clones get a size class; other rows say once, few or many, or leave the size out.

D gene: TRBD1
J gene: TRBJ2-1
clone size: NA
V gene: TRBV7-2
CDR3 DNA: TGTGCCAGCAGCTTAGCTTCGGACAGGTGGTACAATGAGCAGTTCTTC
CDR3 protein: CASSLASDRWYNEQFF

D gene: TRBD1
J gene: TRBJ1-2
clone size: few
V gene: TRBV6-1
CDR3 DNA: TGTGCCAGCAAAATCATGACAGGGGTCCGCTATGGCTACACCTTC
CDR3 protein: CASKIMTGVRYGYTF

D gene: NA
J gene: TRBJ2-1
clone size: many
V gene: TRBV2
CDR3 DNA: TGTGCCAGCAGTGACGATGGGGGGGCCTATGAGCAGTTCTTC
CDR3 protein: CASSDDGGAYEQFF

D gene: TRBD2
J gene: TRBJ2-3
clone size: NA
V gene: TRBV7-2
CDR3 DNA: TGTGCCAGCAGCCGGACTAGCGGGGCAGATACGCAGTATTTT
CDR3 protein: CASSRTSGADTQYF

D gene: NA
J gene: TRBJ2-2
clone size: many
V gene: TRBV6-2/TRBV6-3
CDR3 DNA: TGTGCCAGCAGTTACCCAACAACCGGGGAGCTGTTTTTT
CDR3 protein: CASSYPTTGELFF

D gene: NA
J gene: TRBJ2-3
clone size: NA
V gene: TRBV24-1
CDR3 DNA: TGTGCCACCCGGGCGACCTCCACAGATACGCAGTATTTT
CDR3 protein: CATRATSTDTQYF

D gene: TRBD2
J gene: TRBJ2-3
clone size: NA
V gene: TRBV7-2
CDR3 DNA: TGTGCCAGCAGCTTAGTTCCTAGCGGGGGTGGGTCAGATACGCAGTATTTT
CDR3 protein: CASSLVPSGGGSDTQYF

D gene: NA
J gene: TRBJ2-2
clone size: NA
V gene: TRBV19
CDR3 DNA: TGTGCCAGTAGTATAGATCGAAGGGAGCTGTTTTTT
CDR3 protein: CASSIDRRELFF

D gene: TRBD2
J gene: TRBJ2-1
clone size: few
V gene: TRBV9
CDR3 DNA: TGTGCCAGCAGCGTAGGTCGACTAGCGGGGGGGGGGCAGTTCTTC
CDR3 protein: CASSVGRLAGGGQFF

D gene: NA
J gene: TRBJ2-3
clone size: many
V gene: TRBV20-1
CDR3 DNA: TGCAGTGCCCCATTTTCTGGAGGAGATACGCAGTATTTT
CDR3 protein: CSAPFSGGDTQYF

D gene: NA
J gene: TRBJ2-7
clone size: few
V gene: TRBV6-2/TRBV6-3
CDR3 DNA: TGTGCCAGCAGTTACAAGGGGAACGAGCAGTACTTC
CDR3 protein: CASSYKGNEQYF

D gene: NA
J gene: TRBJ2-7
clone size: few
V gene: TRBV7-8
CDR3 DNA: TGTGCCAGCAGTACTATTTACGGCGAGCAGTACTTC
CDR3 protein: CASSTIYGEQYF

D gene: NA
J gene: TRBJ2-2
clone size: many
V gene: TRBV7-9
CDR3 DNA: TGTGCCAGCAGCCCATACAAAGACACCGGGGAGCTGTTTTTT
CDR3 protein: CASSPYKDTGELFF

D gene: NA
J gene: TRBJ1-2
clone size: once
V gene: TRBV2
CDR3 DNA: TGTGCCAGCTGTTCCCTCTCGAGCGCCCTGCGTCCGATATTCGGCTACACCTTC
CDR3 protein: CASCSLSSALRPIFGYTF

D gene: TRBD1
J gene: TRBJ2-4
clone size: few
V gene: TRBV5-1
CDR3 DNA: TGCGCCAGCAGCTATGGGACAGGGTCTATGTTTCAGTACTTC
CDR3 protein: CASSYGTGSMFQYF

D gene: NA
J gene: TRBJ1-4
clone size: few
V gene: TRBV7-9
CDR3 DNA: TGTGCCAGCAGCTTTATGGGAAGTCGAGAAAAACTGTTTTTT
CDR3 protein: CASSFMGSREKLFF

D gene: NA
J gene: TRBJ1-6
clone size: NA
V gene: TRBV6-1
CDR3 DNA: TGTGCCAGCAGGTCCCCAGGCGGCTTGGGGAATTCACCCCTCCACTTT
CDR3 protein: CASRSPGGLGNSPLHF

D gene: NA
J gene: TRBJ2-5
clone size: few
V gene: TRBV5-1
CDR3 DNA: TGCGCCAGCAGGGTTGGGTCAGAGACCCAGTACTTC
CDR3 protein: CASRVGSETQYF

D gene: NA
J gene: TRBJ1-1
clone size: few
V gene: TRBV5-1
CDR3 DNA: TGCGCCAGCAGCTTGGCCTCGAGTGGGTCTGAAGCTTTCTTT
CDR3 protein: CASSLASSGSEAFF

D gene: TRBD1
J gene: TRBJ1-3
clone size: NA
V gene: TRBV6-1
CDR3 DNA: TGTGCCAGCCTTGATCGGGACAGGGAAGACACCATATATTTT
CDR3 protein: CASLDRDREDTIYF

D gene: NA
J gene: TRBJ1-3
clone size: many
V gene: TRBV5-1
CDR3 DNA: TGCGCCAGCAGCTTGGTTGGTCGACAGGTGGGCGGAAACACCATATATTTT
CDR3 protein: CASSLVGRQVGGNTIYF

D gene: NA
J gene: TRBJ1-6
clone size: few
V gene: TRBV7-3
CDR3 DNA: TGTGCCAGCAGGAACCCAGGTGTTAATTCACCCCTCCACTTT
CDR3 protein: CASRNPGVNSPLHF

D gene: TRBD2
J gene: TRBJ2-5
clone size: NA
V gene: TRBV10-3
CDR3 DNA: TGTGCCATCAGGGGCGACTCCGGGACTAGCGACATTGAGTACTTC
CDR3 protein: CAIRGDSGTSDIEYF

D gene: NA
J gene: TRBJ2-6
clone size: few
V gene: TRBV3-1
CDR3 DNA: TGTGCCAGCAGCCCTGACGGGGACTCTGGGGCCAACGTCCTGACTTTC
CDR3 protein: CASSPDGDSGANVLTF

D gene: NA
J gene: TRBJ1-2
clone size: many
V gene: TRBV12-3/TRBV12-4
CDR3 DNA: TGTGCCAGCAGTTTCTCCAACTATGGCTACACCTTC
CDR3 protein: CASSFSNYGYTF

D gene: NA
J gene: TRBJ1-3
clone size: few
V gene: TRBV7-9
CDR3 DNA: TGTGCCACAGACTATTCTGGAAACACCATATATTTT
CDR3 protein: CATDYSGNTIYF

D gene: NA
J gene: TRBJ2-4
clone size: few
V gene: TRBV4-1
CDR3 DNA: TGCGCCAGCAGCCAACCACGGGACAATGGGAACATTCAGTACTTC
CDR3 protein: CASSQPRDNGNIQYF

D gene: NA
J gene: TRBJ1-2
clone size: many
V gene: TRBV2
CDR3 DNA: TGTGCCAGCAGCGCCCCTCGGGGGCAGGGGAGCTATGGCTACACCTTC
CDR3 protein: CASSAPRGQGSYGYTF

D gene: TRBD1
J gene: TRBJ1-6
clone size: few
V gene: TRBV18
CDR3 DNA: TGTGCCAGCTCACCCTACTCCAGGACAGGCTCCTATAATTCACCCCTCCACTTT
CDR3 protein: CASSPYSRTGSYNSPLHF

D gene: NA
J gene: TRBJ2-7
clone size: many
V gene: TRBV20-1
CDR3 DNA: TGCAGTGCTTTCTACTACGGGAGCCACGAGCAGTACTTC
CDR3 protein: CSAFYYGSHEQYF

D gene: NA
J gene: TRBJ1-6
clone size: NA
V gene: TRBV28
CDR3 DNA: TGTGCCAGCACCCCAACAGGGCGGCGCAATTCACCCCTCCACTTT
CDR3 protein: CASTPTGRRNSPLHF

D gene: TRBD1
J gene: TRBJ2-3
clone size: NA
V gene: TRBV2
CDR3 DNA: TGTGCCAGCAGTGAGCCGGGACAGGGGGCGGTATTAGGTACGCAGTATTTT
CDR3 protein: CASSEPGQGAVLGTQYF

D gene: NA
J gene: TRBJ2-1
clone size: NA
V gene: TRBV5-1
CDR3 DNA: TGCGCCAGCAGCTTGGCGGGGGCTCCCTCCTACAATGAGCAGTTCTTC
CDR3 protein: CASSLAGAPSYNEQFF

D gene: NA
J gene: TRBJ2-7
clone size: many
V gene: TRBV5-1
CDR3 DNA: TGCGCCAGCAGCTTGCAGGCAGACTACGAGCAGTACTTC
CDR3 protein: CASSLQADYEQYF

D gene: NA
J gene: TRBJ1-1
clone size: NA
V gene: TRBV18
CDR3 DNA: TGTGCCAGCTCACCCGCCCGGGGGACTGAAGCTTTCTTT
CDR3 protein: CASSPARGTEAFF